This TCR beta chain was sequenced during a study of blood T cell repertoires in COVID-19. Across the whole study: T cells, B-cell-depleted T cells, or PBMCs provided the cDNA or gDNA that served as material.

Source study methods: How many nucleated cells were present was estimated from reference gene primer amplification. The assay was immunoSEQ multiplex PCR, and TCRdb's table has in-frame clones only and misses some. V, J and clone size reflect that table, while D and trimming were determined from the DNA. There are approximately 94,000 clones in the sample; over 65% occur only once, and roughly 13% lies in the top ten. The CDR3 sequence is 14 residues long. The V gene's germline CDR1 is MGHDK and CDR2 SYGVNS. After removal of 6 bases from V and 3 bases from J, the junction contained 3 bases not matched to a gene.

The chain recombines TRBV25-1 with TRBJ1-5; 9 nucleotides match TRBD1. The sample taken for sequencing was peripheral blood. This receptor was identified in a human donor in a cohort sampled during active COVID-19. CDR3 sequence reads: CASRGTGNNQPQHF. In nucleotides, the CDR3 is TGTGCCAGCAGGGGGACAGGGAACAATCAGCCCCAGCATTTT.